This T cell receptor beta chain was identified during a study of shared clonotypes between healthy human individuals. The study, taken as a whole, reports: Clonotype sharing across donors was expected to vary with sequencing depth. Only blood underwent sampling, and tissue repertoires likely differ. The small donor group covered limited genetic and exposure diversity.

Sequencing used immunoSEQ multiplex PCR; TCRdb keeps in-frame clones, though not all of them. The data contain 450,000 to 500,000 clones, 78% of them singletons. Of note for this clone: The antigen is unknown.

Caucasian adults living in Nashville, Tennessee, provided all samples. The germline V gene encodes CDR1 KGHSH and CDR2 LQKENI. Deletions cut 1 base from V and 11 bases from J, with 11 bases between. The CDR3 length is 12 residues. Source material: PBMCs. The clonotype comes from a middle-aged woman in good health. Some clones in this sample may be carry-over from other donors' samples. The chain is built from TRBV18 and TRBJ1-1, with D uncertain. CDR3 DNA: TGTGCCAGCTCACCACAGGGAGGCGATGCTTTCTTT. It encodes CASSPQGGDAFF. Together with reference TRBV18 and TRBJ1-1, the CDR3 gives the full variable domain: NAGVMQNPRHLVRRRGQEARLRCSPMKGHSHVYWYRQLPEEGLKFMVYLQKENIIDESGMPKERFSAEFPKEGPSILRIQQVVRGDSAAYFCASSPQGGDAFFGQGTRLTVV.